The 5 T cell receptor beta chains reported below all come from one sample, sequenced in a study of beta chain features in type 1 diabetes. Reverse transcribing all isolated RNA meant expressed TCRB transcripts were sequenced. Sequencing was performed with immunoSEQ multiplex PCR; in TCRdb, only in-frame clones are kept and a portion is missing. This table has about 140,000 clones, less than 9% appearing once. The sequenced sample was central memory CD4+ T cells from blood. These receptor sequences come from a woman aged 25 to 39 in good health.

This clone was seen more than once but under ten times. This chain links TRBV5-1 with TRBJ1-4, with D possibly matching TRBD1 (6 bases). Per the germline V gene, CDR1 is SGHRS and CDR2 is YFSETQ. CDR3 length equals 16 residues. Between the trimmed V and J ends, which lost 5 bases and 0 bases, there was a span of 14 bases. Here the CDR3 reads CASSVQGLSTNEKLFF. The CDR3, as DNA: TGCGCCAGCAGTGTCCAGGGGCTTTCAACTAATGAAAAACTGTTTTTT.

This clone appeared a few times. This sequence joins TRBV5-1 and TRBJ2-3, with TRBD2 matching 14 bases. V shed 4 bases, J shed 2 bases, and the junction held 6 bases outside the gene matches. This CDR3 is built from 17 residues. Germline-derived CDR1 and CDR2 are SGHRS and YFSETQ. CDR3 nucleotides: TGCGCCAGCAGCCCCGGGACTAGCGGGAGTTACACAGATACGCAGTATTTT. Translating gives CASSPGTSGSYTDTQYF.

V gene TRBV6-5 combines with J gene TRBJ2-3; D remains ambiguous. Looked up from germline, CDR1 is MNHEY and CDR2 is SVGAGI. The V end was cut by 2 bases, the J end by 4 bases, with 16 bases between. The CDR3 covers 16 residues. The CDR3 DNA reads as TGTGCCAGCAGTTACCCTCCTAGTGGTTCTCCAGATACGCAGTATTTT. Translated: CASSYPPSGSPDTQYF.

The chain links TRBV4-3 to TRBJ2-5, with TRBD1 matching over 7 bases. Germline-derived CDR1 and CDR2 are LGHNA and YSLEER. V shed 3 bases and J 4 bases; nucleotides not matched to a gene: 5. This CDR3 contains 14 residues. CDR3 nucleotide sequence: TGCGCCAGCAGCCACCGAAGACAGGGAGAGACCCAGTACTTC. It is translated as CASSHRRQGETQYF.

The chain joins TRBV29-1 to TRBJ2-3, with TRBD2 as a possible D gene (5 bases). Germline CDR1 and CDR2: SQVTM and ANQGSEA. The V gene lost 5 bases and the J gene lost 2 bases, with 17 bases spanning the gap. CDR3 size: 15 residues. The CDR3 region is CSVCLFERITDTQYF. As DNA, the CDR3 is TGCAGCGTTTGCCTGTTCGAGCGGATCACAGATACGCAGTATTTT.